This T cell receptor beta chain is from a study of T cell responses to AZD1222 COVID-19 vaccine. General observations from the study: Spike-specific TCR breadth and depth rose after two AZD1222 doses. It was only 6 or 7 AZD1222 recipients who were seropositive at baseline. Donors were chiefly white British, with a greater number of females, and clonal diversity was perhaps underestimated.

A remark on this clone: Its antigen is currently unknown.

Libraries were prepared by immunoSEQ multiplex PCR; TCRdb keeps only in-frame clonotypes and omits some of them. This table holds 50,000 to 60,000 clones, 80% found once. V shed 6 bases, J shed 2 bases, and the junction held 11 bases outside the gene matches. CDR1 SNHLY and CDR2 FYNNEI come from the germline V gene. The CDR3 loop spans 16 amino acids. Timing groups of about 4 and about 12 weeks for second doses were pooled. The rearrangement uses TRBV2 and TRBJ2-3, with TRBD1 identical over 7 bases. The source of this sequence is an adult who received the AZD1222 COVID-19 vaccine. This sample comprised peripheral blood, obtained 28 days after the second AZD1222 dose. This chain's CDR3 is CASSERGQGPTDTQYF. The CDR3, as DNA: TGTGCCAGCAGCGAAAGGGGGCAGGGCCCCACAGATACGCAGTATTTT. The whole variable domain, filled in from reference TRBV2 and TRBJ2-3, reads EPEVTQTPSHQVTQMGQEVILRCVPISNHLYFYWYRQILGQKVEFLVSFYNNEISEKSEIFDDQFSVERPDGSNFTLKIRSTKLEDSAMYFCASSERGQGPTDTQYFGPGTRLTVL.